These T cell receptor beta chains were read from a single sample in a study of blood T cells in healthy people across ages. TCRdb itself ran the 5' RACE reads through MiXCR, one entry per CDR3 protein. The sample consists of 800,000 to 950,000 distinct CDR3 sequences, 40% to 60% of them appearing once. What was sequenced was blood. These receptor sequences come from a young man in good health. Both conserved end residues are trimmed from each CDR3. The order of the fields is J gene, D gene, V gene, CDR3 protein. A D gene is named only where the DNA matches it firmly.

j_gene: TRBJ1-1; d_gene: -; v_gene: TRBV16; CDR3aa: ASSQSGGGTEAF
j_gene: TRBJ2-1; d_gene: TRBD2; v_gene: TRBV4-3; CDR3aa: ASSPGTSDYNEQF
j_gene: TRBJ1-6; d_gene: TRBD1; v_gene: TRBV20-1; CDR3aa: GHPGQGVANSPLH
j_gene: TRBJ2-1; d_gene: -; v_gene: TRBV7-8; CDR3aa: ASSLERSLIYNEQF
j_gene: TRBJ2-7; d_gene: -; v_gene: TRBV6-8; CDR3aa: ASSYSWTAGSYEQY
j_gene: TRBJ2-1; d_gene: -; v_gene: TRBV6-2/TRBV6-3; CDR3aa: ASSYLLESLLLYNEQF
j_gene: TRBJ2-3; d_gene: -; v_gene: TRBV6-4; CDR3aa: ASSDSKGTDTQY
j_gene: TRBJ2-7; d_gene: -; v_gene: TRBV5-5; CDR3aa: ASTMDGPSYEQY
j_gene: TRBJ2-5; d_gene: -; v_gene: TRBV7-9; CDR3aa: ASSFAKVRQETQY
j_gene: TRBJ2-7; d_gene: -; v_gene: TRBV5-1; CDR3aa: ASSRGTESSYEQY
j_gene: TRBJ2-7; d_gene: -; v_gene: TRBV3-1; CDR3aa: ASSQNSQHYEQY
j_gene: TRBJ1-3; d_gene: -; v_gene: TRBV4-1; CDR3aa: ASSQDSPGNTIY
j_gene: TRBJ2-2; d_gene: -; v_gene: TRBV4-3; CDR3aa: ASSQERGAGELF
j_gene: TRBJ1-1; d_gene: -; v_gene: TRBV18; CDR3aa: ASRSTRSTEAF
j_gene: TRBJ1-2; d_gene: -; v_gene: TRBV7-9; CDR3aa: ASSAGGGANHGYT
j_gene: TRBJ2-1; d_gene: TRBD2; v_gene: TRBV29-1; CDR3aa: SASTSGGLYNEQF
j_gene: TRBJ2-1; d_gene: -; v_gene: TRBV11-2; CDR3aa: ASRSQSSYNEQF
j_gene: TRBJ1-6; d_gene: -; v_gene: TRBV20-1; CDR3aa: SASSGLLPSYNSPLH
j_gene: -; d_gene: TRBD1; v_gene: TRBV29-1; CDR3aa: SVNRGRTDEQY
j_gene: TRBJ2-2; d_gene: -; v_gene: TRBV20-1; CDR3aa: KSRSANTGELF
j_gene: -; d_gene: -; v_gene: TRBV6-5; CDR3aa: ASSTAPLRDEQY
j_gene: TRBJ1-4; d_gene: TRBD1; v_gene: TRBV12-3/TRBV12-4; CDR3aa: ASTSGQVGEKLF
j_gene: TRBJ1-2; d_gene: -; v_gene: TRBV7-2; CDR3aa: ASSSSPDSYGYT
j_gene: TRBJ1-1; d_gene: TRBD1; v_gene: TRBV5-1; CDR3aa: ASSPIGTGSETEAF
j_gene: TRBJ2-5; d_gene: -; v_gene: TRBV7-2; CDR3aa: ASSLVMGSMQETQY
j_gene: TRBJ1-2; d_gene: -; v_gene: TRBV18; CDR3aa: ASSHTDRNYGYT
j_gene: TRBJ2-1; d_gene: -; v_gene: TRBV5-1; CDR3aa: ASTPTGSYHEQF
j_gene: TRBJ1-3; d_gene: TRBD1; v_gene: TRBV28; CDR3aa: ASSYRGTGNTIY
j_gene: TRBJ2-5; d_gene: -; v_gene: TRBV7-2; CDR3aa: ASSVVGVQETQY
j_gene: TRBJ2-3; d_gene: -; v_gene: TRBV28; CDR3aa: ASSPRTGLRTDTQY
j_gene: TRBJ2-3; d_gene: TRBD2; v_gene: TRBV7-8; CDR3aa: ASSPGLAGAYSTDTQY
j_gene: TRBJ1-1; d_gene: TRBD1; v_gene: TRBV29-1; CDR3aa: SAKTGMSDLGTEAF
j_gene: TRBJ2-1; d_gene: TRBD2; v_gene: TRBV6-6; CDR3aa: ASSQYSGGGYNEQF
j_gene: TRBJ2-1; d_gene: TRBD2; v_gene: TRBV7-2; CDR3aa: ASSISGGLYNEQF
j_gene: TRBJ2-3; d_gene: -; v_gene: TRBV6-5; CDR3aa: ASSPTGDTQY
j_gene: TRBJ1-6; d_gene: -; v_gene: TRBV5-5; CDR3aa: ASSLGDRRNSPLH
j_gene: TRBJ1-2; d_gene: -; v_gene: TRBV9; CDR3aa: ASSVGGDGNYGYT
j_gene: TRBJ1-1; d_gene: TRBD1; v_gene: TRBV9; CDR3aa: ASSVEGQGATEAF
j_gene: TRBJ1-3; d_gene: -; v_gene: TRBV4-3; CDR3aa: ASSARWGGRPGNTIY
j_gene: TRBJ2-7; d_gene: TRBD1; v_gene: TRBV4-1; CDR3aa: ASSQTGSTSYERY
j_gene: TRBJ1-2; d_gene: -; v_gene: TRBV20-1; CDR3aa: SASTGSTDHGYT
j_gene: TRBJ1-6; d_gene: TRBD1; v_gene: TRBV10-3; CDR3aa: AITGDRDSPLH
j_gene: TRBJ2-3; d_gene: TRBD2; v_gene: TRBV4-1; CDR3aa: ASSQGTSGGVLDTQY
j_gene: TRBJ2-1; d_gene: TRBD1; v_gene: TRBV25-1; CDR3aa: ASSAIGTGDSNEQF
j_gene: TRBJ1-1; d_gene: -; v_gene: TRBV7-9; CDR3aa: ASSSSQVSTKAF
j_gene: TRBJ2-2; d_gene: -; v_gene: TRBV6-2/TRBV6-3; CDR3aa: ASSSDSHGELF
j_gene: TRBJ1-2; d_gene: TRBD1; v_gene: TRBV7-2; CDR3aa: ASSLRDRDWTGYT
j_gene: TRBJ1-6; d_gene: -; v_gene: TRBV10-3; CDR3aa: AISEGSQNSPLH
j_gene: TRBJ2-1; d_gene: -; v_gene: TRBV11-2; CDR3aa: ASSLDRLTNEQF
j_gene: TRBJ1-1; d_gene: -; v_gene: TRBV7-9; CDR3aa: ASSLEAPEAF
j_gene: TRBJ2-2; d_gene: -; v_gene: TRBV6-1; CDR3aa: ASSAGPATGELF
j_gene: TRBJ2-5; d_gene: -; v_gene: TRBV7-9; CDR3aa: ASSLPSIRMWGSETQY
j_gene: TRBJ2-3; d_gene: -; v_gene: TRBV5-1; CDR3aa: ASSSGGWSTDTQY
j_gene: -; d_gene: TRBD2; v_gene: TRBV10-3; CDR3aa: ATQRGGQVYEQY
j_gene: TRBJ2-1; d_gene: -; v_gene: TRBV9; CDR3aa: ASSADSEQF
j_gene: TRBJ2-3; d_gene: -; v_gene: TRBV10-3; CDR3aa: ASSQVPGTDTQY
j_gene: TRBJ2-3; d_gene: -; v_gene: TRBV7-9; CDR3aa: ASSQSSGALTSSTDTQY
j_gene: TRBJ1-2; d_gene: -; v_gene: TRBV4-1; CDR3aa: ASSQATTSLNYGYT
j_gene: TRBJ2-3; d_gene: -; v_gene: TRBV28; CDR3aa: ASSLGPTGSGTDTRY